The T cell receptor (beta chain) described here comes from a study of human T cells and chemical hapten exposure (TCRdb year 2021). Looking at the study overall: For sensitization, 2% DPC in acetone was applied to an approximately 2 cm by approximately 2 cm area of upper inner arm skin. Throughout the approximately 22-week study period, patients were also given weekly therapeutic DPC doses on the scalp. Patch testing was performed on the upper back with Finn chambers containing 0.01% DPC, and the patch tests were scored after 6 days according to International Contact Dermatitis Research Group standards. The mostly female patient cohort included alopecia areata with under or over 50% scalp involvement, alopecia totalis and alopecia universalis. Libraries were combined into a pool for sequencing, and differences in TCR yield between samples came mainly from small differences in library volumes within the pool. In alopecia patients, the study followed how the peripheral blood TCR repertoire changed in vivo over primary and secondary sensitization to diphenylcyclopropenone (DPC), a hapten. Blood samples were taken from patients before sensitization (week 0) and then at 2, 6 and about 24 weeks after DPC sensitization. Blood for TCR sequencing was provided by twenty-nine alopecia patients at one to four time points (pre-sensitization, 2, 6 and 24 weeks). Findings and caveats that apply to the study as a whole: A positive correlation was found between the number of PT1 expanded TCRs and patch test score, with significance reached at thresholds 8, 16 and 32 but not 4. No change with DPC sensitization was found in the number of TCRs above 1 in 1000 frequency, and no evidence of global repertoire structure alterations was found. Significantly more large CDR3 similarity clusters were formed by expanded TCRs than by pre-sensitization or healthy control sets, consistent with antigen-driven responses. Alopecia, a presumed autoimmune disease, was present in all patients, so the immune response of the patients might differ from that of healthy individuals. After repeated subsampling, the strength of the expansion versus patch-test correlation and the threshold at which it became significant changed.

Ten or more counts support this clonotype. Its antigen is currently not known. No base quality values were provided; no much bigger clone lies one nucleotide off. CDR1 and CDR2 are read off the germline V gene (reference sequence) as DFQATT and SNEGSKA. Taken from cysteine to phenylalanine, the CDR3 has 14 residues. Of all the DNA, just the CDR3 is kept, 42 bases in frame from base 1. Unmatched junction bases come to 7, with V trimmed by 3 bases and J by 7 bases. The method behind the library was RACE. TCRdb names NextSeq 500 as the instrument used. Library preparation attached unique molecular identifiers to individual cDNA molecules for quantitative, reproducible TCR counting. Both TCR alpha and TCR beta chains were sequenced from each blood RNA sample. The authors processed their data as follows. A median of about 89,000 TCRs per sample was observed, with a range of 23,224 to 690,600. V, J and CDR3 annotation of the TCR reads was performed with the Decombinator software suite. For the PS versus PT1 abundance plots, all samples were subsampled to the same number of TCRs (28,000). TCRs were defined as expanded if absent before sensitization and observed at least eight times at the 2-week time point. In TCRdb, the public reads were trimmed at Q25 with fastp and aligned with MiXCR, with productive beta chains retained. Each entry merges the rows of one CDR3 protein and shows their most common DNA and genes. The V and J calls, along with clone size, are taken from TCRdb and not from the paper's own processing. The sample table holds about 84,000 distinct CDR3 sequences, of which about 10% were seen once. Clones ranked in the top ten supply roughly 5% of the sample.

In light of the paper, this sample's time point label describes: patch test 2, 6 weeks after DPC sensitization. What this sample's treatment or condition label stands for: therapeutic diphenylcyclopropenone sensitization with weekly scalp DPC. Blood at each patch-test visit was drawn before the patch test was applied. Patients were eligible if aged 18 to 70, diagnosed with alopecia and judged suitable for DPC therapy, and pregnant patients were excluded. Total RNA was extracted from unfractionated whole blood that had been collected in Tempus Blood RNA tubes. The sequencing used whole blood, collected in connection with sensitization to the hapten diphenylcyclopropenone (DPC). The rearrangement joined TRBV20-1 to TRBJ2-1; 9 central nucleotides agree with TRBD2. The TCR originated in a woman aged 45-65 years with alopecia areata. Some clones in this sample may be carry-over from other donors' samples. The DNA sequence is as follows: TGCAGTGCTAGGTCTAGCGGGATTACGAATGAGCAGTTCTTC. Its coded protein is CSARSSGITNEQFF.